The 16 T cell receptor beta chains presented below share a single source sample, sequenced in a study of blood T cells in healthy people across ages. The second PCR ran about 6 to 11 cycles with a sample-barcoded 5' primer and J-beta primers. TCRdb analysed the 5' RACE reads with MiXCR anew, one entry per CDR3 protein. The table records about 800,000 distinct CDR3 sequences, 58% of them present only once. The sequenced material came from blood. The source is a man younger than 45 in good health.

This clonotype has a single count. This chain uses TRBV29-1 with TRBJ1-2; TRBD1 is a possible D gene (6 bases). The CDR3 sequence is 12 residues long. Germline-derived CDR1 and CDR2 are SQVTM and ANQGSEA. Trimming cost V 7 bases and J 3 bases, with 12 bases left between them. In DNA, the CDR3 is TGCAGCGCTGGGGGGCTGGACTATGGCTACACCTTC. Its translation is CSAGGLDYGYTF.

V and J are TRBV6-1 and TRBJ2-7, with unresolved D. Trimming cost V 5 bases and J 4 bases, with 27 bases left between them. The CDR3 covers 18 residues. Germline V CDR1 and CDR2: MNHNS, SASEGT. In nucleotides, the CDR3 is TGTGCCAGCAGTAAAAAACCGCACACGGGCAATGAGGTTTACGAGCAGTACTTC. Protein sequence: CASSKKPHTGNEVYEQYF.

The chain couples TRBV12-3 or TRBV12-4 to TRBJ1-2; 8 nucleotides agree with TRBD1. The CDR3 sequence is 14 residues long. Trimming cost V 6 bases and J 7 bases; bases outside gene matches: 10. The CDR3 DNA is TGTGCCAGCAGCCGCTCGGGGACAGGAGGTGGCTACACCTTC. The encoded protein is CASSRSGTGGGYTF.

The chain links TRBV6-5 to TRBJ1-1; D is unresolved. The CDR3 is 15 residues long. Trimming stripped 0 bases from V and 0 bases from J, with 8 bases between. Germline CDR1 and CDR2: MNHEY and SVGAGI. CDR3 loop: CASSYSRNLNTEAFF. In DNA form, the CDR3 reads TGTGCCAGCAGTTACTCGCGCAACCTGAACACTGAAGCTTTCTTT.

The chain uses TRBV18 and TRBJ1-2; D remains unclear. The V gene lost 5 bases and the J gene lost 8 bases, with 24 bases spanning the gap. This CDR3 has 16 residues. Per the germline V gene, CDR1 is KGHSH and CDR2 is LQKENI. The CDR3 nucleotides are TGTGCCAGCTCAGCAGCCGACACGGTTGCCGGTGGGGGCTACACCTTC. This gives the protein CASSAADTVAGGGYTF.

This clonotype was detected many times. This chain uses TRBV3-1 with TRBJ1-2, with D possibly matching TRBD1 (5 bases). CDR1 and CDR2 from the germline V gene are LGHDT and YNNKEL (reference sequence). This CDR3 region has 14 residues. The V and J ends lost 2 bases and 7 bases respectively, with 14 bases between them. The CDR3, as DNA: TGTGCCAGCAGCCAACTCGCCAGGGAGCGTGGCTACACCTTC. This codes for CASSQLARERGYTF.

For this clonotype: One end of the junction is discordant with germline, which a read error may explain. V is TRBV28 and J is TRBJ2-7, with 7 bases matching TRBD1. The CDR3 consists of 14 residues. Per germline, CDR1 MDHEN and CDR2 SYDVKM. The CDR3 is CASSWDSSSYEQYF. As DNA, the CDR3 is TGTGCCAGTAGTTGGGACAGCAGCTCCTACGAGCAGTACTTC.

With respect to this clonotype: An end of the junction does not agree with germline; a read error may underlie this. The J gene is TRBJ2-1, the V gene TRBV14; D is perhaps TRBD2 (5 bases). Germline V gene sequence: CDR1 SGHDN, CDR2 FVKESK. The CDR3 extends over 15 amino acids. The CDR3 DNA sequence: TGTACCAGCAGCCAAGATATGGGAGCTCAGAATGAGCAGTTCTTC. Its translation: CTSSQDMGAQNEQFF.

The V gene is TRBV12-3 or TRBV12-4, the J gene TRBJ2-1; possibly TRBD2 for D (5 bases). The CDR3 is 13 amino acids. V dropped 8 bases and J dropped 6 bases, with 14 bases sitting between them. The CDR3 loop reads CASLFSVGNEQFF. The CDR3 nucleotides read TGTGCCAGCCTCTTTAGCGTGGGCAATGAGCAGTTCTTC.

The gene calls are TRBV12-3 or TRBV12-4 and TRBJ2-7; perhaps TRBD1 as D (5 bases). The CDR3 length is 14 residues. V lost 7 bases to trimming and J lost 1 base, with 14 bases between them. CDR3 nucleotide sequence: TGTGCCAGCACCCAGACAGAAGTGTCCTACGAGCAGTACTTC. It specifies CASTQTEVSYEQYF.

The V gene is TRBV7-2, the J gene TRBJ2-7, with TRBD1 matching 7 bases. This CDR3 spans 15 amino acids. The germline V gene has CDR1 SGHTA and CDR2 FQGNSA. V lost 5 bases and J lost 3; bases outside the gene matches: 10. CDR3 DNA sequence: TGTGCCAGCAGCCCCGCGGACCAGGGGGTCTACGAGCAGTACTTC. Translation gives CASSPADQGVYEQYF.

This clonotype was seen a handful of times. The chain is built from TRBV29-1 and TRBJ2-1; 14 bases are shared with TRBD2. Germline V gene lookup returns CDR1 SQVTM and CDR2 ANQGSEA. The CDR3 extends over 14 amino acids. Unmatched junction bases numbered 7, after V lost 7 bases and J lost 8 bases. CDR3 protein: CSGVRLAGGDEQFF. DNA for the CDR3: TGCAGCGGGGTTCGACTAGCGGGGGGGGATGAGCAGTTCTTC.

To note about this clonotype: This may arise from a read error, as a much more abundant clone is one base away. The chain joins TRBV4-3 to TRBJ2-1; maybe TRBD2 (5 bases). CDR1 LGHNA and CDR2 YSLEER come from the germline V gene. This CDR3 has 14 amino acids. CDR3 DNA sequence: TGCGCCGGCAGCCAAGTCTCGACTGGAGGTGAGCAGTTCTTC. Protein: CAGSQVSTGGEQFF.

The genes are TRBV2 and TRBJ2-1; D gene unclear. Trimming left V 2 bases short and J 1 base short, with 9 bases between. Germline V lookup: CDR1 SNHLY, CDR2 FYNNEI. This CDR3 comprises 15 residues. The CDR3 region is CASSEQGMSYNEQFF. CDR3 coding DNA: TGTGCCAGCAGTGAACAAGGGATGTCCTACAATGAGCAGTTCTTC.

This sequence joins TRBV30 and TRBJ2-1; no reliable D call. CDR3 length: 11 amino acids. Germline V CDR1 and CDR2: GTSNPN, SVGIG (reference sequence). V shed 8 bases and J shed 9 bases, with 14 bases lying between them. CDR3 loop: CAGAWNLEQFF. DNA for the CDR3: TGTGCCGGAGCGTGGAACCTTGAGCAGTTCTTC.

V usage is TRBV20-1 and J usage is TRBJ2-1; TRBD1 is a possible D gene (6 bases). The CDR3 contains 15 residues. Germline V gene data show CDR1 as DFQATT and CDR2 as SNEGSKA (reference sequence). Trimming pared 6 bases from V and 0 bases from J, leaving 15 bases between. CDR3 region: CSAAGDKSSYNEQFF. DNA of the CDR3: TGCAGTGCGGCAGGGGACAAGAGCTCCTACAATGAGCAGTTCTTC.